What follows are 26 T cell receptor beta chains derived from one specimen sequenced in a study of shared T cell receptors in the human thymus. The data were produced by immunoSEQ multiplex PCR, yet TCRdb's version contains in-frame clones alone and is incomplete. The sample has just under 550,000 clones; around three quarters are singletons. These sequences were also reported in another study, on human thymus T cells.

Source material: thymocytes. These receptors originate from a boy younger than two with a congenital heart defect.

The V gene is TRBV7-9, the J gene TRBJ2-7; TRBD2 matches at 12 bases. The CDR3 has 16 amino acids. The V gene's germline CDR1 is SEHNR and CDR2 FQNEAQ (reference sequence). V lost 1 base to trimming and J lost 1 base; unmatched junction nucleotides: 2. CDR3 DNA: TGTGCCAGCAGCTTAGGGGGACTAGCGGGTTCCTACGAGCAGTACTTC. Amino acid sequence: CASSLGGLAGSYEQYF.

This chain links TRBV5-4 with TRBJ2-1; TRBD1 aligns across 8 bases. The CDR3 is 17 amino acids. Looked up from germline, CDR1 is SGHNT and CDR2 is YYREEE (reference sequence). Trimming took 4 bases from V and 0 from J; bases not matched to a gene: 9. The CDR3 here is CASSPNYDRGSYNEQFF. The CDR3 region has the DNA TGTGCCAGCAGCCCGAACTACGACAGGGGCTCCTACAATGAGCAGTTCTTC.

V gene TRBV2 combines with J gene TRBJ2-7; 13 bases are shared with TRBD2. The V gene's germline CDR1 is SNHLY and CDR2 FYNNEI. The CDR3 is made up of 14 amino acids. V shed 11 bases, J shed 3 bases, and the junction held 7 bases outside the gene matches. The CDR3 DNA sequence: TGTGCCGACAGAACTAGCGGGAGGGACTACGAGCAGTACTTC. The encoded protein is CADRTSGRDYEQYF. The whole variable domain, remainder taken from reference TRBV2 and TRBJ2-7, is EPEVTQTPSHQVTQMGQEVILRCVPISNHLYFYWYRQILGQKVEFLVSFYNNEISEKSEIFDDQFSVERPDGSNFTLKIRSTKLEDSAMYFCADRTSGRDYEQYFGPGTRLTVT.

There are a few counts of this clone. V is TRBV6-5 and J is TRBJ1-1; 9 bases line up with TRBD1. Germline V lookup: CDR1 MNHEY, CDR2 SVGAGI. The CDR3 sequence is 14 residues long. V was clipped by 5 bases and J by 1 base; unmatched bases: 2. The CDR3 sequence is CASSGQGKNTEAFF. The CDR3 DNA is TGTGCCAGCAGTGGACAGGGGAAGAACACTGAAGCTTTCTTT.

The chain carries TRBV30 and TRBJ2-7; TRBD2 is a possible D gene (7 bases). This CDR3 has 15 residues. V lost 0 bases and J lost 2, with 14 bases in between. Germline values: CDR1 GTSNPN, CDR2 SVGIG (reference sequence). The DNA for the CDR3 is TGTGCCTGGAGTGTCAGCGGAGGGGGGGCCTACGAGCAGTACTTC. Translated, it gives CAWSVSGGGAYEQYF.

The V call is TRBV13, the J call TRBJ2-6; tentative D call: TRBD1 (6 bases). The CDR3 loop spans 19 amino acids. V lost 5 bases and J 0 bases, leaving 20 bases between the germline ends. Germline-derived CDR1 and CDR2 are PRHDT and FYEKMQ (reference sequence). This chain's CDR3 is CASSKKKSRDNSGANVLTF. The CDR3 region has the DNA TGTGCCAGCAGCAAAAAAAAGTCACGGGACAACTCTGGGGCCAACGTCCTGACTTTC.

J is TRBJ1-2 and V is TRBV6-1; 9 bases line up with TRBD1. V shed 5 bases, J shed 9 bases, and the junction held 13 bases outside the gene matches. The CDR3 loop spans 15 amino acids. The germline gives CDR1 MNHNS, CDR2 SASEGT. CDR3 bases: TGTGCCAGCAGTAAAAGGACCACAGGGGGCGCGAGCTACACCTTC. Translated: CASSKRTTGGASYTF.

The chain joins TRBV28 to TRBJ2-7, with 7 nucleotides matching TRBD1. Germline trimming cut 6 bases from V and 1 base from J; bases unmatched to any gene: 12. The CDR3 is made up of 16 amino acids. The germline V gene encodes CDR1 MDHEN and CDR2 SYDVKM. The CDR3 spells CASSRDSRLYSYEQYF. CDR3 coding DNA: TGTGCCAGCAGCAGGGACAGCCGATTATATTCCTACGAGCAGTACTTC.

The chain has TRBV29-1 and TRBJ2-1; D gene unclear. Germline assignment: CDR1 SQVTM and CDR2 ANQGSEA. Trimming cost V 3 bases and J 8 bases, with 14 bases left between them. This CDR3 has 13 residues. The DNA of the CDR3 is TGCAGCGTTGATATGTCGCCACGGGATGAGCAGTTCTTC. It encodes CSVDMSPRDEQFF.

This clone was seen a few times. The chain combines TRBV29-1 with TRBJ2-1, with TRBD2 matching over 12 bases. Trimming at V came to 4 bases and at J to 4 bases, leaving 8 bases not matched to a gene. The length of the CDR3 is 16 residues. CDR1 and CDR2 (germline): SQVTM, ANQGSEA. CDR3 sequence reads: CSVVPSGRGPYNEQFF. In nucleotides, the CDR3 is TGCAGCGTTGTACCTAGCGGGAGGGGGCCTTACAATGAGCAGTTCTTC.

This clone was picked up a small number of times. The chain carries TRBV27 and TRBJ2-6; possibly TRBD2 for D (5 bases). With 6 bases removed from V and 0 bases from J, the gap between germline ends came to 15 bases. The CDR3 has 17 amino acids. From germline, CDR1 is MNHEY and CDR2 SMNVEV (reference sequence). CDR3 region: CASRPYLGDSGANVLTF. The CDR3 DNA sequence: TGTGCCAGCAGGCCTTATCTCGGGGACTCTGGGGCCAACGTCCTGACTTTC.

This CDR3 reads CATSRGGLNEQFF. The CDR3, as DNA: TGTGCCACCAGCAGGGGGGGGCTTAATGAGCAGTTCTTC. The V call is TRBV15, the J call TRBJ2-1; tentatively, D is TRBD2 (7 bases). This CDR3 has 13 residues. Germline V gives CDR1 LNHNV, CDR2 YYDKDF (reference sequence). The germline V and J ends were trimmed by 3 bases and 7 bases, with 10 bases remaining between them. Variable domain in full (rest from reference TRBV15 and TRBJ2-1): DAMVIQNPRYQVTQFGKPVTLSCSQTLNHNVMYWYQQKSSQAPKLLFHYYDKDFNNEADTPDNFQSRRPNTSFCFLDIRSPGLGDTAMYLCATSRGGLNEQFFGPGTRLTVL.

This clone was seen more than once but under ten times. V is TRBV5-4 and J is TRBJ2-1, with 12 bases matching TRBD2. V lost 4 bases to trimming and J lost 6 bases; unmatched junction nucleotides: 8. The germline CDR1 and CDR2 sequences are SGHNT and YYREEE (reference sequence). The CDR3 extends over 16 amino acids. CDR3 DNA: TGTGCCAGCAGCCCGGGAGGACTAGCGGGATCCAATGAGCAGTTCTTC. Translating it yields CASSPGGLAGSNEQFF.

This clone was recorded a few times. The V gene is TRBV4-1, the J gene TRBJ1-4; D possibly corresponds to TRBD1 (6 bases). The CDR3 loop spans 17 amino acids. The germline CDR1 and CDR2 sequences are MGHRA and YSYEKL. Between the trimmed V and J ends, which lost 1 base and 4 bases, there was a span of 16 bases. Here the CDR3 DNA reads TGCGCCAGCAGCCAAGCTCAGGGCCAGGGGATTAATGAAAAACTGTTTTTT. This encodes CASSQAQGQGINEKLFF.

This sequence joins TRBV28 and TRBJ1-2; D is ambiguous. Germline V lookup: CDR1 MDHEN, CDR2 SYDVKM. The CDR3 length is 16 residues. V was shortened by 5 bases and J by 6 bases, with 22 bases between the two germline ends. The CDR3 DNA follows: TGTGCCAGCAGTGCCCCCACTATCTCCCGGGGAGATGGCTACACCTTC. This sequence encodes CASSAPTISRGDGYTF.

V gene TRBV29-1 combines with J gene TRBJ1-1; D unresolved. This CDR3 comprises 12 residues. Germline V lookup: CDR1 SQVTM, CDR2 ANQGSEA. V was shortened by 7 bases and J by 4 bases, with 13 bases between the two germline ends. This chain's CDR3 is CSASGLGTEAFF. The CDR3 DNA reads TGCAGCGCCTCAGGCCTGGGCACTGAAGCTTTCTTT.

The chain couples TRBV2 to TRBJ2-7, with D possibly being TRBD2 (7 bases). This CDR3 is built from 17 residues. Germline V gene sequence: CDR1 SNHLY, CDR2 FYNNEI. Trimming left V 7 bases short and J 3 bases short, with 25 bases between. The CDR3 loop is CASIRGGLAGAHYEQYF. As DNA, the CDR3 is TGTGCCAGCATCCGAGGGGGTCTGGCGGGGGCTCACTACGAGCAGTACTTC.

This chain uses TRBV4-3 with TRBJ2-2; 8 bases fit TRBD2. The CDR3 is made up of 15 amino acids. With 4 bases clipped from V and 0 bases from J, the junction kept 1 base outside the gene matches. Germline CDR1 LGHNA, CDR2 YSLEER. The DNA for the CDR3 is TGCGCCAGCAGCCGACTAGCGACGAACACCGGGGAGCTGTTTTTT. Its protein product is CASSRLATNTGELFF.

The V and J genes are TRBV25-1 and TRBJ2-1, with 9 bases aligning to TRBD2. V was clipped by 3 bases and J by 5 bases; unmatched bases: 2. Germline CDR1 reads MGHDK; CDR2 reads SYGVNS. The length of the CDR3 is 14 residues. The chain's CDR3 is CASSEREGHNEQFF. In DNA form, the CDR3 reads TGTGCCAGCAGTGAGCGGGAGGGCCACAATGAGCAGTTCTTC.

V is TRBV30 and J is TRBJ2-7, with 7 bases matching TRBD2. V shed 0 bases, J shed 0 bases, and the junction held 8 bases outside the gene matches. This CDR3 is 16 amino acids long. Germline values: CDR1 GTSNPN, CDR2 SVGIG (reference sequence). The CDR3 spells CAWSVPAKRGSYEQYF. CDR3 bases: TGTGCCTGGAGTGTACCGGCTAAGCGGGGCTCCTACGAGCAGTACTTC.

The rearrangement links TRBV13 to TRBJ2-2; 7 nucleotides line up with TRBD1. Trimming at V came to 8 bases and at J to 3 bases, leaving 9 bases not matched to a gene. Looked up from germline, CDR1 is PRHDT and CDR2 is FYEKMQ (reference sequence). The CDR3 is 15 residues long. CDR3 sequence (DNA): TGTGCCAGCCGCGGACCCGGGACAGACACCGGGGAGCTGTTTTTT. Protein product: CASRGPGTDTGELFF.

The DNA for the CDR3 is TGTGCCAGCAGCCGCGGGCATCACAGCTCCTACGAGCAGTACTTC. Translating gives CASSRGHHSSYEQYF. The chain recombines TRBV14 with TRBJ2-7; weak D call: TRBD2 (5 bases). Germline values: CDR1 SGHDN, CDR2 FVKESK. Trimming cost V 4 bases and J 0 bases, with 13 bases left between them. CDR3 length: 15 residues.

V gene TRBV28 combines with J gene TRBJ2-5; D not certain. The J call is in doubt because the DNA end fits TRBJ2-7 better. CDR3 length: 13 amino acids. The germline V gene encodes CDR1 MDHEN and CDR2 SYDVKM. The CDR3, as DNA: TGTGCCAGCAGTTTAGCACAGTTCTACGAGCAGTACTTC. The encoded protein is CASSLAQFYEQYF.

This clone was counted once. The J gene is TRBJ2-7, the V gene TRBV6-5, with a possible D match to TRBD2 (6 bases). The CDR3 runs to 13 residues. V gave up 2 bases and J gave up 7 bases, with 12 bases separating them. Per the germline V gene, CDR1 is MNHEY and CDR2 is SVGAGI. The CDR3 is CASSYPGTGEQYF. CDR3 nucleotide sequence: TGTGCCAGCAGTTACCCCGGGACTGGGGAGCAGTACTTC.

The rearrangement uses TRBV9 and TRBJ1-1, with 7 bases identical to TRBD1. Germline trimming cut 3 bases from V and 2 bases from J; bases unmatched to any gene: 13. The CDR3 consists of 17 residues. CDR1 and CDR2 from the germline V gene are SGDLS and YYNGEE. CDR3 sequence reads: CASSGELGGQLNTEAFF. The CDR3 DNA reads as TGTGCCAGCAGCGGGGAGTTAGGGGGACAGCTTAACACTGAAGCTTTCTTT.

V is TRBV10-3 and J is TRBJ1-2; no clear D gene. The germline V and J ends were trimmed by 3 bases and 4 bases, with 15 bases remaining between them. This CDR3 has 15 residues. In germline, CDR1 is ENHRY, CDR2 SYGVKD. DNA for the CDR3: TGTGCCATCAGTGAAGGCCCGGAGGGCCGCTATGGCTACACCTTC. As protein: CAISEGPEGRYGYTF.